The rows below give T cell receptor beta chains drawn from one sample of a study of T cells in narcolepsy. The assay was immunoSEQ multiplex PCR, and TCRdb's table has in-frame clones only and misses some. The table lists roughly 30,000 clones, 65% to 85% of them singletons. Sample: memory (CD45RA-) CD4+ T cells from blood. The receptors come from a human donor in good health. The CDR3 runs from the conserved cysteine through the conserved F or W. The order of the fields is CDR3 length, J gene, V gene, D gene, clone size, CDR3 DNA, CDR3 protein. A D gene is named only where the DNA matches it firmly. Where a row states a size, it is once, few, many or the class of an expanded clone; other rows omit it.

CDR3 length: 13
J gene: TRBJ2-5
V gene: TRBV19
D gene: TRBD1
clone size: -
CDR3 DNA: TGTGCCAGTTCCGACAGGGCACAAGAGACCCAGTACTTC
CDR3 protein: CASSDRAQETQYF

CDR3 length: 14
J gene: TRBJ2-5
V gene: TRBV18
D gene: -
clone size: -
CDR3 DNA: TGTGCCAGCTCACCTGTGGGGGCCGGGGAGACCCAGTACTTC
CDR3 protein: CASSPVGAGETQYF

CDR3 length: 13
J gene: TRBJ2-7
V gene: TRBV2
D gene: -
clone size: -
CDR3 DNA: TGTGCCAGCAGAAGAGAATTGGGGGACGGGCAGTACTTC
CDR3 protein: CASRRELGDGQYF

CDR3 length: 14
J gene: TRBJ1-3
V gene: TRBV6-1
D gene: -
clone size: -
CDR3 DNA: TGTGCCAGCAAGGAGTCTATCTCTGGAAACACCATATATTTT
CDR3 protein: CASKESISGNTIYF

CDR3 length: 15
J gene: TRBJ1-1
V gene: TRBV6-1
D gene: -
clone size: -
CDR3 DNA: TGTGCCAGCAGTGAAGGGGGGTCTGGGAACACTGAAGCTTTCTTT
CDR3 protein: CASSEGGSGNTEAFF

CDR3 length: 13
J gene: TRBJ2-7
V gene: TRBV11-2
D gene: -
clone size: -
CDR3 DNA: TGTGCCAGCAGCCCCTCCGGACTCTACGAGCAGTACTTC
CDR3 protein: CASSPSGLYEQYF

CDR3 length: 13
J gene: TRBJ1-2
V gene: TRBV6-1
D gene: -
clone size: once
CDR3 DNA: TGTGCCAGCACCATGCGACTAGAGTTAGGCTACACCTTC
CDR3 protein: CASTMRLELGYTF

CDR3 length: 15
J gene: TRBJ1-2
V gene: TRBV7-8
D gene: -
clone size: few
CDR3 DNA: TGTGCCAGCAGCGAATCCACAGGGTCTAGCTATGGCTACACCTTC
CDR3 protein: CASSESTGSSYGYTF

CDR3 length: 15
J gene: TRBJ2-7
V gene: TRBV28
D gene: TRBD2
clone size: once
CDR3 DNA: TGCGCCAGCAGTCGGAGCGGGAGTCGCTCCTGCGAGCAGTACTTC
CDR3 protein: CASSRSGSRSCEQYF

CDR3 length: 14
J gene: TRBJ1-1
V gene: TRBV18
D gene: -
clone size: -
CDR3 DNA: TGTGCCAGCTCACCGTACGGGGGAGGCACTGAAGCTTTCTTT
CDR3 protein: CASSPYGGGTEAFF

CDR3 length: 15
J gene: TRBJ2-7
V gene: TRBV28
D gene: TRBD2
clone size: -
CDR3 DNA: TGTGCCAGCAGTCGGAGCGGGAGTCGCTCCTACGAGCAGTACTTC
CDR3 protein: CASSRSGSRSYEQYF

CDR3 length: 14
J gene: TRBJ2-7
V gene: TRBV30
D gene: TRBD1
clone size: -
CDR3 DNA: TGTGCCTGGAGAGCACGGGACAGGGCCTACGAGCAGTACTTC
CDR3 protein: CAWRARDRAYEQYF

CDR3 length: 15
J gene: TRBJ2-5
V gene: TRBV5-6
D gene: -
clone size: once
CDR3 DNA: TGTGCCAGCAGCTTATCACCGGGAGTAGGAGAGACCCAGTACTTC
CDR3 protein: CASSLSPGVGETQYF

CDR3 length: 15
J gene: TRBJ1-2
V gene: TRBV4-2
D gene: TRBD1
clone size: -
CDR3 DNA: TGTGCCAGCAGCCAAGAAGGGACAGGGCCTGGAGGCTACACCTTC
CDR3 protein: CASSQEGTGPGGYTF

CDR3 length: 16
J gene: TRBJ1-3
V gene: TRBV6-1
D gene: TRBD1
clone size: -
CDR3 DNA: TGTGCCAGCAGTGAAAGAAACAGGGGCGCTGGAAACACCATATATTTT
CDR3 protein: CASSERNRGAGNTIYF

CDR3 length: 16
J gene: TRBJ1-3
V gene: TRBV4-2
D gene: TRBD1
clone size: -
CDR3 DNA: TGTGCCAGCAGCCATCCCGACAGGGGGGCTGGAAACACCATATATTTT
CDR3 protein: CASSHPDRGAGNTIYF

CDR3 length: 14
J gene: TRBJ1-5
V gene: TRBV6-1
D gene: TRBD1
clone size: -
CDR3 DNA: TGTGCCAGCAGTCTTACAGGGGACAATCAGCCCCAGCATTTT
CDR3 protein: CASSLTGDNQPQHF

CDR3 length: 13
J gene: TRBJ2-1
V gene: TRBV19
D gene: -
clone size: -
CDR3 DNA: TGTGCCAGCGCGACCGGGACCGTCGATGAGCAGTTCTTC
CDR3 protein: CASATGTVDEQFF

CDR3 length: 16
J gene: TRBJ2-7
V gene: TRBV7-9
D gene: -
clone size: -
CDR3 DNA: TGTGCCAGCAGCCTTACGGGATCTGTGGTTTCCTACGAGCAGTACTTC
CDR3 protein: CASSLTGSVVSYEQYF

CDR3 length: 12
J gene: TRBJ1-2
V gene: TRBV7-2
D gene: -
clone size: -
CDR3 DNA: TGTGCCTCTGCTTACGAGACGCTTGGCTACACCTTC
CDR3 protein: CASAYETLGYTF

CDR3 length: 15
J gene: TRBJ2-7
V gene: TRBV5-1
D gene: -
clone size: -
CDR3 DNA: TGCGCCAGCAGCTTTGAAACACCCCCGCCCTACGAGCAGTACTTC
CDR3 protein: CASSFETPPPYEQYF

CDR3 length: 12
J gene: TRBJ1-2
V gene: TRBV2
D gene: -
clone size: -
CDR3 DNA: TGTGCCAGCAGTGAACGCAGGCCGGGCTACACCTTC
CDR3 protein: CASSERRPGYTF

CDR3 length: 14
J gene: TRBJ1-5
V gene: TRBV7-6
D gene: -
clone size: -
CDR3 DNA: TGTGCCAGCAGCTTAGGCACCACCAATCAGCCCCAGCATTTT
CDR3 protein: CASSLGTTNQPQHF

CDR3 length: 14
J gene: TRBJ1-5
V gene: TRBV2
D gene: -
clone size: -
CDR3 DNA: TGTGCCAGCACGGAGAGGTATAGCAATCAGCCCCAGCATTTT
CDR3 protein: CASTERYSNQPQHF

CDR3 length: 14
J gene: TRBJ1-6
V gene: TRBV6-5
D gene: -
clone size: -
CDR3 DNA: TGTGCCAGCAGCCCCGAAGGGGGAGGCTCACCCCTCCACTTT
CDR3 protein: CASSPEGGGSPLHF

CDR3 length: 16
J gene: TRBJ1-5
V gene: TRBV6-6
D gene: TRBD1
clone size: once
CDR3 DNA: TGTGCCAGCAGTTACGGTCAAACAGGGGGGTATCAGCCCCAGCATTTT
CDR3 protein: CASSYGQTGGYQPQHF

CDR3 length: 13
J gene: TRBJ2-7
V gene: TRBV10-3
D gene: TRBD2
clone size: -
CDR3 DNA: TGTGCCATCAGTAGCGGGATATCCTACGAGCAGTACTTC
CDR3 protein: CAISSGISYEQYF

CDR3 length: 16
J gene: TRBJ2-3
V gene: TRBV7-6
D gene: TRBD1
clone size: -
CDR3 DNA: TGTGCCAGCAGCCCTGGACAGGCGCTTAGCACAGATACGCAGTATTTT
CDR3 protein: CASSPGQALSTDTQYF

CDR3 length: 13
J gene: TRBJ1-1
V gene: TRBV2
D gene: TRBD1
clone size: few
CDR3 DNA: TGTGCCAGCGGGAGGGACAGGGGAACTGAAGCTTTCTTT
CDR3 protein: CASGRDRGTEAFF

CDR3 length: 17
J gene: TRBJ1-3
V gene: TRBV14
D gene: -
clone size: -
CDR3 DNA: TGTGCCAGCAGCCAAGACCCCGGGGGGAGGGCCGGAAACACCATATATTTT
CDR3 protein: CASSQDPGGRAGNTIYF

CDR3 length: 12
J gene: TRBJ2-3
V gene: TRBV7-9
D gene: -
clone size: -
CDR3 DNA: TGTGCCAGCAGCTGGAGTCGAGATACGCAGTATTTT
CDR3 protein: CASSWSRDTQYF

CDR3 length: 13
J gene: TRBJ2-5
V gene: TRBV5-1
D gene: -
clone size: few
CDR3 DNA: TGCGCCAGCAGCTTACAGGGAAAAGAGACCCAGTACTTC
CDR3 protein: CASSLQGKETQYF

CDR3 length: 18
J gene: TRBJ1-2
V gene: TRBV7-8
D gene: -
clone size: -
CDR3 DNA: TGTGCCAGCAGCTTAGAGTGGGCAACCTTACTCGGGAACTATGGCTACACCTTC
CDR3 protein: CASSLEWATLLGNYGYTF

CDR3 length: 18
J gene: TRBJ1-1
V gene: TRBV4-1
D gene: -
clone size: -
CDR3 DNA: TGCGCCAGCAGCCAAGACCTTGTAGGGTCTGCCGCGGGTACTGAAGCTTTCTTT
CDR3 protein: CASSQDLVGSAAGTEAFF

CDR3 length: 12
J gene: TRBJ1-1
V gene: TRBV19
D gene: TRBD1
clone size: few
CDR3 DNA: TGTGCCACCTCGACAGGGGGGCTTGAAGCTTTCTTT
CDR3 protein: CATSTGGLEAFF

CDR3 length: 14
J gene: TRBJ1-5
V gene: TRBV7-2
D gene: -
clone size: -
CDR3 DNA: TGTGCCAGCAGCTTAAAGTCCGGGTTTCAGCCCCAGCATTTT
CDR3 protein: CASSLKSGFQPQHF

CDR3 length: 14
J gene: TRBJ1-5
V gene: TRBV10-2
D gene: -
clone size: few
CDR3 DNA: TGCGCCAGCAGTGAGGGGGGAACGGATCAGCCCCAGCATTTT
CDR3 protein: CASSEGGTDQPQHF

CDR3 length: 14
J gene: TRBJ1-3
V gene: TRBV30
D gene: -
clone size: -
CDR3 DNA: TGTGCCTGGGGGGGGCGCGGCTCTGGAAACACCATATATTTT
CDR3 protein: CAWGGRGSGNTIYF

CDR3 length: 14
J gene: TRBJ2-2
V gene: TRBV6-1
D gene: TRBD2
clone size: few
CDR3 DNA: TGTGCCACACTCGGGAGGGCCAACACCGGGGAGCTGTTTTTT
CDR3 protein: CATLGRANTGELFF

CDR3 length: 16
J gene: TRBJ1-4
V gene: TRBV11-2
D gene: -
clone size: -
CDR3 DNA: TGTGCCAGCAGCTTACAACGCACCTCAACTAATGAAAAACTGTTTTTT
CDR3 protein: CASSLQRTSTNEKLFF